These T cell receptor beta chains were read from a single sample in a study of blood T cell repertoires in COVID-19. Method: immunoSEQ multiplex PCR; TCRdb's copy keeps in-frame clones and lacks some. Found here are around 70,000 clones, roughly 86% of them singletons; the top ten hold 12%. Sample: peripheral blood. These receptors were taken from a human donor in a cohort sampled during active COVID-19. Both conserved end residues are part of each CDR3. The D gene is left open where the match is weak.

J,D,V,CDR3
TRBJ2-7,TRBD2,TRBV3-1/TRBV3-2,CASSHPRTSGAYEQYF
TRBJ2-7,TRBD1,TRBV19,CASNMGQAGEQYF
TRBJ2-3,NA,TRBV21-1,CASSKIARDTQYF
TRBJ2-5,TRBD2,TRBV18,CASSPRASGATQETQYF
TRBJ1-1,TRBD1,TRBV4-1,CASSQGRTGLNTEAFF
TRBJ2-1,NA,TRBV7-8,CASSYQSGAHEQFF
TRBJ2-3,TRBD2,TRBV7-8,CASSLVGYAGGLMGTDTQYF
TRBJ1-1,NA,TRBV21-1,CASSPHRDAFF
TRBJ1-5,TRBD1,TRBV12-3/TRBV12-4,CASRALTGRQHF
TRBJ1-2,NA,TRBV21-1,CASSKGHGTGSNYGYTF